This paragraph covers one T cell receptor (beta chain) sequence. The data were taken from a study of blood T cell repertoires in COVID-19. Under the authors' procedure: Amplification of reference gene primers provided the estimated nucleated cell counts. The method was immunoSEQ multiplex PCR; TCRdb's version includes in-frame clones alone and lacks a portion of them. V, J and clone size are those of that table, while D and trimming were read from the DNA. The sample shows 65,000 to 80,000 clones, around four fifths of them seen only once. Germline CDR1 is SGHNT and CDR2 is YYREEE (reference sequence). The CDR3 contains 15 residues. Trimming took 2 bases from V and 5 from J; bases not matched to a gene: 6.

The J gene is TRBJ2-2, the V gene TRBV5-4; 7 nucleotides align to TRBD2. The receptor's source is a human donor in a cohort sampled during active COVID-19. The sample was peripheral blood. The CDR3 sequence is CASSFYGGMTGELFF. DNA for the CDR3: TGTGCCAGCAGCTTTTACGGGGGGATGACCGGGGAGCTGTTTTTT.